A selection of T cell receptor beta chains follows, all from one sample in a study of blood T cell repertoires in COVID-19. Measured with immunoSEQ multiplex PCR; TCRdb has only the in-frame clones, and not every one. The data hold 55,000 to 75,000 clones, with more than 70% observed a single time. Material for sequencing was peripheral blood. These receptors all stem from a man between 50 and 59 years old with acute or convalescent COVID-19. CDR3s include the opening cysteine and the closing phenylalanine or tryptophan. Each record gives: clone size, J gene, V gene, D gene, CDR3 protein, CDR3 DNA. The D gene is left open where the match is weak. Expanded clones are given a class, and other clones once, few, many or no size at all.

clone_size: NA; j_call: TRBJ2-3; v_call: TRBV5-4; d_call: TRBD2; cdr3_aa: CASSSPLAGGLRDTQYF; cdr3_nt: TGTGCCAGCAGCTCCCCCCTAGCGGGAGGGCTCAGAGATACGCAGTATTTT
clone_size: NA; j_call: TRBJ2-1; v_call: TRBV15; d_call: NA; cdr3_aa: CATSFERPGSYNEQFF; cdr3_nt: TGTGCCACCAGCTTCGAGAGACCGGGCTCCTACAATGAGCAGTTCTTC
clone_size: NA; j_call: TRBJ1-5; v_call: TRBV6-6; d_call: TRBD1; cdr3_aa: CASREDRANQPQHF; cdr3_nt: TGTGCCAGCAGAGAAGACAGGGCCAATCAGCCCCAGCATTTT
clone_size: few; j_call: TRBJ2-7; v_call: TRBV4-1; d_call: NA; cdr3_aa: CASSHATGTYEQYF; cdr3_nt: TGCGCCAGCAGCCATGCGACAGGTACCTACGAGCAGTACTTC
clone_size: NA; j_call: TRBJ1-2; v_call: TRBV27; d_call: NA; cdr3_aa: CASSLNRDNGYTF; cdr3_nt: TGTGCCAGCAGTTTAAACAGAGATAATGGCTACACCTTC
clone_size: NA; j_call: TRBJ1-4; v_call: TRBV18; d_call: NA; cdr3_aa: CASSSDQGKEKLFF; cdr3_nt: TGTGCCAGCTCATCTGACCAGGGAAAGGAAAAACTGTTTTTT
clone_size: NA; j_call: TRBJ2-3; v_call: TRBV30; d_call: TRBD2; cdr3_aa: CAWSEGAGGPDTQYF; cdr3_nt: TGTGCCTGGAGTGAAGGGGCGGGAGGTCCAGATACGCAGTATTTT
clone_size: NA; j_call: TRBJ2-3; v_call: TRBV20-1; d_call: TRBD2; cdr3_aa: CSASETSRRLTDTQYF; cdr3_nt: TGCAGTGCTAGTGAGACTAGCAGAAGATTGACAGATACGCAGTATTTT
clone_size: NA; j_call: TRBJ1-6; v_call: TRBV19; d_call: NA; cdr3_aa: CASSLGAESSYNSPLHF; cdr3_nt: TGTGCCAGTAGCCTAGGGGCAGAATCCTCCTATAATTCACCCCTCCACTTT
clone_size: NA; j_call: TRBJ1-3; v_call: TRBV2; d_call: NA; cdr3_aa: CASSDRVSGNTIYF; cdr3_nt: TGTGCCAGCAGTGACAGGGTTTCTGGAAACACCATATATTTT
clone_size: NA; j_call: TRBJ1-4; v_call: TRBV10-3; d_call: NA; cdr3_aa: CATREANEKLFF; cdr3_nt: TGTGCCACCAGGGAGGCGAATGAAAAACTGTTTTTT
clone_size: NA; j_call: TRBJ2-1; v_call: TRBV18; d_call: TRBD1; cdr3_aa: CASSPTGQGVNEQFF; cdr3_nt: TGTGCCAGCTCACCGACGGGACAGGGTGTGAATGAGCAGTTCTTC
clone_size: once; j_call: TRBJ1-2; v_call: TRBV5-5; d_call: TRBD1; cdr3_aa: CASSLAPSFRTGNYGYTF; cdr3_nt: TGTGCCAGCAGCTTGGCTCCCTCTTTTCGGACAGGCAACTATGGCTACACCTTC
clone_size: NA; j_call: TRBJ2-1; v_call: TRBV6-5; d_call: TRBD2; cdr3_aa: CASRGLAGYNEQFF; cdr3_nt: TGTGCCAGCAGAGGACTAGCGGGCTACAATGAGCAGTTCTTC
clone_size: NA; j_call: TRBJ1-6; v_call: TRBV11-2; d_call: TRBD1; cdr3_aa: CASSLEAARGLSPLHF; cdr3_nt: TGTGCCAGCAGCTTAGAAGCGGCCAGGGGGCTCTCACCCCTCCACTTT